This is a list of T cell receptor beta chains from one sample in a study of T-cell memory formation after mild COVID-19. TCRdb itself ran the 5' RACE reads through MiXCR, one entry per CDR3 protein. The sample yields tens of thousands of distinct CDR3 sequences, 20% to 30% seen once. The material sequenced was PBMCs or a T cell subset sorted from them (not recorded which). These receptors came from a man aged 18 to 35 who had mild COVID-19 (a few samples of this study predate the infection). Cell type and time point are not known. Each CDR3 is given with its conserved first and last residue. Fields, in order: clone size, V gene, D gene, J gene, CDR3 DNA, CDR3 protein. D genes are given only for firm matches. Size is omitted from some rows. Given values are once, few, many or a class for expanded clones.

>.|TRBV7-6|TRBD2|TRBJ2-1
TGTGCCAGCAGGGGTAGATCGGGGGGAAGACACGAGCAGTTCTTC
CASRGRSGGRHEQFF
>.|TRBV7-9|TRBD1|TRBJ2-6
TGTGCCAGCAGCACAACCGGGACAGGGAGCTCTGGGGCCAACGTCCTGACTTTC
CASSTTGTGSSGANVLTF
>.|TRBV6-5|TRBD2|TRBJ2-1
TGTGCCAGCAGGGGACTAGCGGGGGAAGCCAATGAGCAGTTCTTC
CASRGLAGEANEQFF
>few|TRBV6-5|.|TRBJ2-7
TGTGCCAGCAGTTCCATGGATGGGGGGAAAGAGCAGTACTTC
CASSSMDGGKEQYF
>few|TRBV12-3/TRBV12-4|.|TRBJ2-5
TGTGCCAGCACCCCGGCCCCGGGGAAAGAGACCCAGTACTTC
CASTPAPGKETQYF
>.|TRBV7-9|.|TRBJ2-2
TGTGCCAGCAGCTTAGTAATCGGTGCGTGGACCGGGGAGCTGTTTTTT
CASSLVIGAWTGELFF
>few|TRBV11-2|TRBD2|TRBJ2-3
TGTGCCAGCAGCTGGACTAGCGGGGGGGCAAATACGCAGTATTTT
CASSWTSGGANTQYF
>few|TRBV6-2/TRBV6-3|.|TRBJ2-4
TGTGCCAGCAGCCGGGCGGGGTCTATTCAGTACTTC
CASSRAGSIQYF
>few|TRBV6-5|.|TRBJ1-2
TGTGCCAGCAGTTACAAGCCCAGGACATATGGCTACACCTTC
CASSYKPRTYGYTF
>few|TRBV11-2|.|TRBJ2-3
TGTGCCAGCAGCTTAGACGGGGGCTCGGCAGATACGCAGTATTTT
CASSLDGGSADTQYF
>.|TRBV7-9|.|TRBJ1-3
TGTGCCATCAGACCGGGGAACACCATATATTTT
CAIRPGNTIYF
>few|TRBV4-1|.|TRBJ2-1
TGCGCCAGCAGCCAGCTACAGGGTAACAGGGAGCAGTTCTTC
CASSQLQGNREQFF
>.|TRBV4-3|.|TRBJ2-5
TGCGCCAGCAGCCAAGACGTGGATTTTTGGCAAGAGACCCAGTACTTC
CASSQDVDFWQETQYF
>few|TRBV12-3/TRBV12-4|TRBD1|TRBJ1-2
TGTGCCAGCAGCCCCGACAGGGTCGACTACACCTTC
CASSPDRVDYTF
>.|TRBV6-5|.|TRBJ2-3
TGTGCCAGCAGTTACTCGACGGGGGAAAGCACAGATACGCAGTATTTT
CASSYSTGESTDTQYF
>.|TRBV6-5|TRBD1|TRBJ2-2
TGTGCCAGCAGGACAGGGCGCGGGGAGCTGTTTTTT
CASRTGRGELFF
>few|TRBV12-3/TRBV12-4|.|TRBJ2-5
TGTGCCAGCAGTAAAAAAAAAGAGACCCAGTACTTC
CASSKKKETQYF
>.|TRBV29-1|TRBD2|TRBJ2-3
TGCAGCGTTGAGGCGGGGGGACCAGATACGCAGTATTTT
CSVEAGGPDTQYF
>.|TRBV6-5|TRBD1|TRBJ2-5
TGTGCCAGCAGGCGGGCAGGGGGCGAGGAGACCCAGTACTTC
CASRRAGGEETQYF
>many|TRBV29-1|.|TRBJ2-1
TGCAGCGTTGAAGAAATGCTTGTAGGGCCTGAGCAGTTCTTC
CSVEEMLVGPEQFF
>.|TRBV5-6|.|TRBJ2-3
TGTGCCAGCATGCTGACGACCACCCTTGGGGATACGCAGTATTTT
CASMLTTTLGDTQYF
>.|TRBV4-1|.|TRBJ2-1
TGCGCCAGCAGCCAAGTGGGTGGGGGAGGCAACAATGAGCAGTTCTTC
CASSQVGGGGNNEQFF
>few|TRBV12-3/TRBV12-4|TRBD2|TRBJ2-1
TGTGCCAGCAGTGTGACTAGCGGGGGGGCAAATGAGCAGTTCTTC
CASSVTSGGANEQFF
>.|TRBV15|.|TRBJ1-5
TGTGCCACCAGGACAGATAGCAATCAGCCCCAGCATTTT
CATRTDSNQPQHF
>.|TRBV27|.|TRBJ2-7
TGTGCCAGCAGTTTGCGAAAAGGGGGGGAGACCTACGAGCAGTACTTC
CASSLRKGGETYEQYF
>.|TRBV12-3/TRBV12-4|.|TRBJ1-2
TGTGCCAGCAGCCCCCGACAGAGCTATGGCTACACCTTC
CASSPRQSYGYTF
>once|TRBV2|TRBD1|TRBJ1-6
TGTGCCAGCAGTCCCAGAGGTGGGACAGGGGGGTCACCCCTCCACTTT
CASSPRGGTGGSPLHF
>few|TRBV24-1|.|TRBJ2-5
TGTGCCACCAGTGGGCGGAACCAAGAGACCCAGTACTTC
CATSGRNQETQYF
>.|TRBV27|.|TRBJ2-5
TGTGCCAGCAGTTTAGGCCGTGTGGAGACCCAGTACTTC
CASSLGRVETQYF
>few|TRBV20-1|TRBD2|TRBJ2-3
TGCAGTGCTAGAGATCTAGCGGGGGGGGCAGATACGCAGTATTTT
CSARDLAGGADTQYF
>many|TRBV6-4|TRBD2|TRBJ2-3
TGTGCCAGCAGTGGGACTAGCGGGGGCACAGATACGCAGTATTTT
CASSGTSGGTDTQYF
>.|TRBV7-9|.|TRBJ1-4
TGTGCCAGCAGCTCCAGTGACACGCTACGGGGGGAAAATGAAAAACTGTTTTTT
CASSSSDTLRGENEKLFF
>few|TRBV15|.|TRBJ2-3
TGTGCCACCAGCAGAGTGTCTAAGGCTACGCAGTATTTT
CATSRVSKATQYF
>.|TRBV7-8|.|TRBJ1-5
TGTGCCAGCAGCTCGTTCCAGGGCCCAAGTCAGCCCCAGCATTTT
CASSSFQGPSQPQHF
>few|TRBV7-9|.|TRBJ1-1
TGTGCCAGCAGCTTAGTTGAAGCTTTCTTT
CASSLVEAFF